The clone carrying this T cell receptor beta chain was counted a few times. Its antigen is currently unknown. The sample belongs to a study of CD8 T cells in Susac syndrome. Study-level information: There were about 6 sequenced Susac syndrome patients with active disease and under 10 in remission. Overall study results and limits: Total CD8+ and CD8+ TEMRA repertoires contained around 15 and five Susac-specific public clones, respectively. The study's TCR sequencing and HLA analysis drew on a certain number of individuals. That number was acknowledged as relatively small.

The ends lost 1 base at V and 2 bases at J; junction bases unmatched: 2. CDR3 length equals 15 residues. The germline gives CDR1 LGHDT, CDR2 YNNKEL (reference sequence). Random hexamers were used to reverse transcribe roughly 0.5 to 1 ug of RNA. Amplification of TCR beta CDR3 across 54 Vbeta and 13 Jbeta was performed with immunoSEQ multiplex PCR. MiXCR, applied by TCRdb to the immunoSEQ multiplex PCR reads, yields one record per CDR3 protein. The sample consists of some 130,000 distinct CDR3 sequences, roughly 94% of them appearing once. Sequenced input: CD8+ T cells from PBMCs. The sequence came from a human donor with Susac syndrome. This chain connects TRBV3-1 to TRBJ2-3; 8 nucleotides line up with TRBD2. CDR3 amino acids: CASSQVAGSTDTQYF. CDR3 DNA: TGTGCCAGCAGCCAAGTAGCGGGGTCCACAGATACGCAGTATTTT.